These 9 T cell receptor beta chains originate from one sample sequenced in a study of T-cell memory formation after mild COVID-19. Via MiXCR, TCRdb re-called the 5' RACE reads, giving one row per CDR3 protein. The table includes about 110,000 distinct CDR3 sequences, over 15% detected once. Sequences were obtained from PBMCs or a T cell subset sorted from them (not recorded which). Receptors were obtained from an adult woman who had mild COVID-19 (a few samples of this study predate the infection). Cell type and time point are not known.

The CDR3 region has the DNA TGTGCCACCAGTGATCTCCGCCTAGCGGGGGGGGACAATGAGCAGTTCTTC. It is translated as CATSDLRLAGGDNEQFF. V is TRBV24-1 and J is TRBJ2-1; 12 bases are a match to TRBD2. Trimming cost V 3 bases and J 5 bases; bases outside gene matches: 7. The CDR3 spans 17 residues. Germline V gives CDR1 KGHDR, CDR2 SFDVKD.

Here the CDR3 reads CASSLDLDTQYF. In DNA form, the CDR3 reads TGTGCCAGCAGCTTAGATTTGGATACGCAGTATTTT. The chain is built from TRBV11-2 and TRBJ2-3; no firm D call. V lost 0 bases, J lost 6 bases, and 4 bases lay in between. Germline V gives CDR1 SGHAT, CDR2 FQNNGV. The CDR3 length is 12 residues.

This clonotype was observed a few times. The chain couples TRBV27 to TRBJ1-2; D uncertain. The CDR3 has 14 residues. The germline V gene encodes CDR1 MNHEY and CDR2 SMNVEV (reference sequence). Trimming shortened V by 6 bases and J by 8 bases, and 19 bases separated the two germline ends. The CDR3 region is CASSGRPFGVGYTF. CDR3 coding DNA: TGTGCCAGCAGCGGAAGACCGTTCGGGGTGGGCTACACCTTC.

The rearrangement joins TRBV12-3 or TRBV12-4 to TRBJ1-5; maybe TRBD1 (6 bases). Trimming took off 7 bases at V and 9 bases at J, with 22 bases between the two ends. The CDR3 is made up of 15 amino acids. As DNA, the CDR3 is TGTGCCAGCACGAGATACAGGGAGGGATTTGGGCCCCAGCATTTT. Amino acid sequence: CASTRYREGFGPQHF.

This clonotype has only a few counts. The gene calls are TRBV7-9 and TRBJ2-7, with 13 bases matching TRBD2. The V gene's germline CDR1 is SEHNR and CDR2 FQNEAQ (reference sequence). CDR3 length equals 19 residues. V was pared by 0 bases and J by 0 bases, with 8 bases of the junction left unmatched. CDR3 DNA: TGTGCCAGCAGCTTAGCCGTGACTAGCGGGGGGCCCCCCTCCTACGAGCAGTACTTC. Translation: CASSLAVTSGGPPSYEQYF.

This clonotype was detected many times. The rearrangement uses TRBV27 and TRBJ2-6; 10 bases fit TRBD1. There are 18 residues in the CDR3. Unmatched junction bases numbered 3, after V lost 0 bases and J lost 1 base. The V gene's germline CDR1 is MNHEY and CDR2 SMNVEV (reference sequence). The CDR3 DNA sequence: TGTGCCAGCAGTTTATCCGGGACAGGGGTATCTGGGGCCAACGTCCTGACTTTC. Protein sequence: CASSLSGTGVSGANVLTF.

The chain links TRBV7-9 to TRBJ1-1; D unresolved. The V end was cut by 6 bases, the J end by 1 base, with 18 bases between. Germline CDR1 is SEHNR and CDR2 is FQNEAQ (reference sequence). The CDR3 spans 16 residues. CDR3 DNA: TGTGCCAGCAGTCCCAGCATAATGGGAGGGAACACTGAAGCTTTCTTT. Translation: CASSPSIMGGNTEAFF.

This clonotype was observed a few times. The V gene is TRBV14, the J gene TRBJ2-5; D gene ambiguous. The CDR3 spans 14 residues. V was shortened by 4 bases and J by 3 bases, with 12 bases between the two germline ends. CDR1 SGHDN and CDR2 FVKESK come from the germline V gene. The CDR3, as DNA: TGTGCCAGCAGCCTGCTATCACTTGAAGAGACCCAGTACTTC. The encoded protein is CASSLLSLEETQYF. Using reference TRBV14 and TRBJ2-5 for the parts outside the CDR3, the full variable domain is EAGVTQFPSHSVIEKGQTVTLRCDPISGHDNLYWYRRVMGKEIKFLLHFVKESKQDESGMPNNRFLAERTGGTYSTLKVQPAELEDSGVYFCASSLLSLEETQYFGPGTRLLVL.

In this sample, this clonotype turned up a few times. The CDR3, as DNA: TGTGCCAGCAGCTTAACCACTGGTAATGAGCAGTTCTTC. Translated, it gives CASSLTTGNEQFF. The rearrangement joins TRBV7-9 to TRBJ2-1; D is ambiguous. This CDR3 has 13 amino acids. Trimming took off 2 bases at V and 7 bases at J, with 9 bases between the two ends. The germline V gene has CDR1 SEHNR and CDR2 FQNEAQ (reference sequence).